This TCR beta chain was documented in a study of T cell repertoires in cytomegalovirus infection. Study information: CMV infection and matching HLA type were both indicated by public TCR beta signatures.

This clonotype was picked up a small number of times. Its matching antigen is unknown. CDR3 size: 13 residues. Trimming cost V 2 bases and J 7 bases, with 11 bases left between them. Germline values: CDR1 SGHTA, CDR2 FQGNSA. General study points: There were HLA-C-restricted CMV-specific TCR beta clonotypes dominating the ex vivo response. Individuals carrying CMV plus the relevant HLA were identified by cumulative frequency of public TCR beta families.

Using its own MiXCR run on the reads, TCRdb lists one record per CDR3 protein. This table has a few hundred thousand distinct CDR3 sequences, about 17% appearing once. Specimen: PBMCs. The chain employs TRBV7-2 and TRBJ1-2; D remains unclear. This receptor was taken from a human donor in good health (CMV status not recorded). Some clones in this sample may be carry-over from other donors' samples. CDR3 nucleotide sequence: TGTGCCAGCAGCTTAAATTTCAGGTCTGGCTACACCTTC. Encoded protein: CASSLNFRSGYTF. Based on the CDR3 plus reference TRBV7-2 and TRBJ1-2, the full variable domain is GAGVSQSPSNKVTEKGKDVELRCDPISGHTALYWYRQSLGQGLEFLIYFQGNSAPDKSGLPSDRFSAERTGGSVSTLTIQRTQQEDSAVYLCASSLNFRSGYTFGSGTRLTVV.